These 10 T cell receptor beta chains were all obtained from the same sample, sequenced in a study of cytomegalovirus exposure and HLA in healthy donors. This PCR relied on a set of 60 Vbeta primers and 13 Jbeta primers. The method was immunoSEQ multiplex PCR; TCRdb's version includes in-frame clones alone and lacks a portion of them. The profile shows fewer than 200,000 clones, about 81% of them singletons. The sequenced sample consisted of PBMCs. The receptors shown here come from a woman between 25 and 40 years old in good health and CMV-seronegative.

This clone showed up just a few times. The chain is built from TRBV27 and TRBJ2-7; weak D call: TRBD1 (6 bases). Germline V gene lookup returns CDR1 MNHEY and CDR2 SMNVEV (reference sequence). Trimming removed 3 bases at V and 6 bases at J, with 15 bases between. This CDR3 spans 14 amino acids. DNA of the CDR3: TGTGCCAGCAGTTTGTCCGGGCAGGGGCTCGAGCAGTACTTC. Protein product: CASSLSGQGLEQYF.

This clone was recorded a few times. This chain joins TRBV29-1 and TRBJ1-2; a weak D match, TRBD1 (5 bases). Germline-derived CDR1 and CDR2 are SQVTM and ANQGSEA. V was pared by 1 base and J by 4 bases, with 16 bases between. The CDR3 has 15 amino acids. The CDR3 bases are TGCAGCGTTGAAGGTTCGGACACAAATAGCTATGGCTACACCTTC. Translated: CSVEGSDTNSYGYTF.

The chain employs TRBV5-1 and TRBJ1-5, with TRBD1 matching over 8 bases. The CDR3 sequence is 14 residues long. J gave up 4 bases and V 3 bases, and 3 bases lay outside the gene matches. Germline CDR1 and CDR2: SGHRS and YFSETQ. This chain's CDR3 is CASSWGQENQPQHF. The CDR3 DNA is TGCGCCAGCAGCTGGGGACAGGAGAATCAGCCCCAGCATTTT.

This rearrangement joins TRBV15 to TRBJ2-7; 7 nucleotides agree with TRBD2. With V trimmed by 3 bases and J by 0 bases, 2 bases remained unmatched. The germline CDR1 and CDR2 sequences are LNHNV and YYDKDF (reference sequence). CDR3 length: 14 amino acids. The CDR3 here is CATSSTSASYEQYF. The CDR3 region has the DNA TGTGCCACCAGCAGTACTAGCGCCTCCTACGAGCAGTACTTC. Together with reference TRBV15 and TRBJ2-7, the CDR3 gives the full variable domain: DAMVIQNPRYQVTQFGKPVTLSCSQTLNHNVMYWYQQKSSQAPKLLFHYYDKDFNNEADTPDNFQSRRPNTSFCFLDIRSPGLGDTAMYLCATSSTSASYEQYFGPGTRLTVT.

The chain has TRBV27 and TRBJ1-1; 10 nucleotides match TRBD1. CDR1 and CDR2 from the germline V gene are MNHEY and SMNVEV (reference sequence). V lost 6 bases, J lost 0 bases, and 13 bases stayed unmatched. The length of the CDR3 is 18 residues. The CDR3 reads CASSPYLGTGVVNTEAFF. The CDR3 DNA follows: TGTGCCAGCAGCCCCTATCTCGGGACAGGGGTTGTGAACACTGAAGCTTTCTTT.

The gene calls are TRBV27 and TRBJ2-3, with 11 bases aligning to TRBD2. V trimming: 2 bases; J trimming: 3 bases; junction bases outside the gene matches: 7. Germline V CDR1 and CDR2: MNHEY, SMNVEV (reference sequence). CDR3 length: 17 amino acids. The CDR3 DNA reads TGTGCCAGCAGTTTAACTAGCGGGAGATTGAGTACAGATACGCAGTATTTT. It translates to CASSLTSGRLSTDTQYF.

This clone was counted once. The chain combines TRBV7-2 with TRBJ2-1; D might be TRBD2 (7 bases). Germline assignment: CDR1 SGHTA and CDR2 FQGNSA. The germline V and J ends were trimmed by 5 bases and 6 bases, with 20 bases remaining between them. The CDR3 is 16 amino acids. CDR3 sequence (DNA): TGTGCCAGCAGCACGCCCCCGGGGGGCATGGTCAATGAGCAGTTCTTC. Its protein is CASSTPPGGMVNEQFF.

The rearrangement links TRBV4-1 to TRBJ1-2; unclear D gene. This CDR3 has 15 amino acids. Trimming shortened V by 0 bases and J by 5 bases, and 13 bases separated the two germline ends. Germline loops: CDR1 MGHRA, CDR2 YSYEKL. CDR3 bases: TGCGCCAGCAGCCAAGATCAGGCAGATAGATATGGCTACACCTTC. Amino acids: CASSQDQADRYGYTF.

The V call is TRBV15, the J call TRBJ1-2, with a possible D match to TRBD1 (6 bases). Germline V lookup: CDR1 LNHNV, CDR2 YYDKDF (reference sequence). V dropped 4 bases and J dropped 3 bases, with 15 bases sitting between them. The CDR3 has 15 amino acids. CDR3 in DNA: TGTGCCACCAGCATGCGATCTACAGGGTACTATGGCTACACCTTC. This gives the protein CATSMRSTGYYGYTF.

The V gene is TRBV1, the J gene TRBJ2-1; TRBD2 reflects the table's D call only, with no check against the DNA. TRBV1 is flagged as a pseudogene. This CDR3 comprises 19 residues. In DNA form, the CDR3 reads TGCACCAGCAGCCAACACCGCCCCCTGGTCGGGAGAGTGAGGAATGAGCAGTTCTTC. This codes for CTSSQHRPLVGRVRNEQFF.